The 8 T cell receptor beta chains reported below all come from one sample, sequenced in a study of blood T cell repertoires in COVID-19. Measured with immunoSEQ multiplex PCR; TCRdb has only the in-frame clones, and not every one. Of approximately 15,000 clones listed, roughly 78% are singletons. Material for sequencing was peripheral blood. The receptors shown here come from a man aged 55-75 years with active or convalescent COVID-19.

The chain recombines TRBV27 with TRBJ2-1; 10 bases are shared with TRBD2. The CDR3 sequence is 14 residues long. V trimming: 8 bases; J trimming: 2 bases; junction bases outside the gene matches: 3. The germline V gene has CDR1 MNHEY and CDR2 SMNVEV (reference sequence). For the CDR3, the DNA is TGTGCCAGCCTGAGCGGGGGGGCCTACAATGAGCAGTTCTTC. Its protein is CASLSGGAYNEQFF.

This clone was seen more than once but under ten times. J is TRBJ2-7 and V is TRBV27, with 7 nucleotides matching TRBD1. Germline loops: CDR1 MNHEY, CDR2 SMNVEV (reference sequence). The ends lost 3 bases at V and 0 bases at J; junction bases unmatched: 2. This CDR3 has 14 residues. CDR3 in amino acids: CASSLDRSSYEQYF. CDR3 DNA: TGTGCCAGCAGTTTGGACAGGAGCTCCTACGAGCAGTACTTC.

The chain links TRBV24-1 to TRBJ1-2; 8 bases fit TRBD1. The length of the CDR3 is 15 residues. The trim removed 3 bases at V and 2 bases at J, leaving 4 bases unmatched. The germline CDR1 and CDR2 sequences are KGHDR and SFDVKD. The CDR3 sequence: CATSDPRQGNYGYTF. DNA of the CDR3: TGTGCCACCAGTGATCCCCGACAGGGGAACTATGGCTACACCTTC.

This clone is termed medium-sized. The rearrangement links TRBV10-2 to TRBJ2-6, with a possible D match to TRBD2 (6 bases). Trimming took off 4 bases at V and 0 bases at J, with 10 bases between the two ends. Germline CDR1 is WSHSY and CDR2 is SAAADI. There are 16 residues in the CDR3. CDR3 nucleotides: TGCGCCAGCAGTGTGGGGGGAGGCTCTGGGGCCAACGTCCTGACTTTC. Residues: CASSVGGGSGANVLTF.

This chain connects TRBV11-2 to TRBJ2-5; D unclear. CDR3 length: 11 amino acids. The V and J ends lost 4 bases and 2 bases respectively, with 2 bases between them. Germline V gene lookup returns CDR1 SGHAT and CDR2 FQNNGV. CDR3 bases: TGTGCCAGCAGCTCACAAGAGACCCAGTACTTC. It translates to CASSSQETQYF.

The chain carries TRBV6-2 or TRBV6-3 and TRBJ2-1, with 8 bases lining up with TRBD2. The germline V gene encodes CDR1 MNHEY and CDR2 SVGEGT. The junction had 7 bases not matched to a gene; V was cut back by 5 bases and J by 1 base. This CDR3 has 16 amino acids. The CDR3 DNA is TGTGCCAGCAGTCCGAGGACTAGCCTTTCCTACAATGAGCAGTTCTTC. It codes for CASSPRTSLSYNEQFF.

The chain recombines TRBV12-3 or TRBV12-4 with TRBJ1-4; D call uncertain. The CDR3 contains 11 residues. Between the trimmed V and J ends, which lost 6 bases and 10 bases, there was a span of 9 bases. The CDR3 loop is CASRSSGKLFF. CDR3 in DNA: TGTGCCAGCAGATCTTCGGGAAAACTGTTTTTT.

The chain couples TRBV24-1 to TRBJ2-7; 7 bases map to TRBD1. CDR3 length: 13 residues. The trim removed 5 bases at V and 6 bases at J, leaving 6 bases unmatched. Germline V gene lookup returns CDR1 KGHDR and CDR2 SFDVKD. CDR3 loop: CATSGYRGSEQYF. CDR3 sequence (DNA): TGTGCCACCAGTGGGTACAGGGGAAGCGAGCAGTACTTC.